This T cell receptor (beta chain) was profiled in a study of ipilimumab plus nivolumab after autologous stem cell transplantation. Profiled with immunoSEQ multiplex PCR; TCRdb holds only in-frame clones, not every one. The table lists some 40,000 clones, 80% to 95% of them singletons, with approximately 1% in the top ten. This CDR3 contains 19 residues. Germline loops: CDR1 GTSNPN, CDR2 SVGIG (reference sequence). The V gene lost 0 bases and the J gene lost 11 bases, with 34 bases spanning the gap. V is TRBV30 and J is TRBJ1-2; D uncertain. The sample here was PBMCs, taken in a trial of ipilimumab plus nivolumab as post-transplant consolidation. The clonotype was recovered from a male donor with multiple myeloma. This chain's CDR3 is CAWSVRTIPGSPRTERYTF. The CDR3 DNA sequence: TGTGCCTGGAGTGTACGCACCATACCCGGCAGCCCCCGGACGGAGAGGTACACCTTC.